This TCR beta chain was recovered during a study of CD8 T cells in ankylosing spondylitis. Study findings and constraints: Disease-associated clones were reportedly significantly overrepresented in matched ankylosing spondylitis synovial fluid. A TCR beta motif made of several highly homologous variants seemed typical of ankylosing spondylitis blood. Clones linked to disease, bearing a CD8+ phenotype, were relatively rare in peripheral blood.

Quantitative molecular-barcoded 5'-RACE generated the TCR beta libraries. TCRdb reanalysed the 5' RACE reads using MiXCR and keeps one entry per CDR3 protein. The sample records about 150,000 distinct CDR3 sequences, 44% being singletons. Germline V gene sequence: CDR1 SGHRS, CDR2 YFSETQ. The CDR3 consists of 20 residues. V lost 3 bases and J lost 4, with 29 bases in between. As regards this clonotype: What it binds is unknown.

This TCR was recovered from a male donor with ankylosing spondylitis. J is TRBJ2-1 and V is TRBV5-1; tentative D call: TRBD2 (9 bases). Sequencing input: synovial fluid, either unsorted or a sorted T cell fraction (not recorded which). CDR3 sequence reads: CASSSSGGMRLAETYNEQFF. The CDR3 nucleotides are TGCGCCAGCAGCTCCTCAGGGGGCATGCGACTAGCGGAGACTTACAATGAGCAGTTCTTC. Full variable domain (rest looked up from reference TRBV5-1 and TRBJ2-1): KAGVTQTPRYLIKTRGQQVTLSCSPISGHRSVSWYQQTPGQGLQFLFEYFSETQRNKGNFPGRFSGRQFSNSRSEMNVSTLELGDSALYLCASSSSGGMRLAETYNEQFFGPGTRLTVL.